A selection of T cell receptor beta chains follows, all from one sample in a study of T cells in Graves' hyperthyroidism and ophthalmopathy. TCRdb used MiXCR to reprocess the multiplex PCR reads, holding one entry per CDR3 protein. The profile shows roughly 420,000 distinct CDR3 sequences, about 13% of them singletons. The sample taken for sequencing was blood. Every receptor here comes from a woman younger than 30 with Graves' hyperthyroidism. Both conserved end residues are part of each CDR3. Each record gives: V gene, J gene, CDR3 length, D gene, clone size, CDR3 DNA, CDR3 protein. A D gene is named only where the DNA matches it firmly. Clone size is not always given. Where it is, it says once, few, many or a class for expanded clones.

TRBV19	TRBJ2-5	15	-	-	TGTGCCAGTAGTATAGTAGGGACACCCCAAGAGACCCAGTACTTC	CASSIVGTPQETQYF
TRBV19	TRBJ2-2	13	-	-	TGTGCCAGTGGGGCAGGGAAGACCGGGGAGCTGTTTTTT	CASGAGKTGELFF
TRBV4-1	TRBJ1-2	15	TRBD1	many	TGCGCCAGCAGCCAAGTGACAGGGGGATCTTATGGCTACACCTTC	CASSQVTGGSYGYTF
TRBV7-9	TRBJ2-1	18	TRBD2	-	TGTGCCAGCAGCTTAGACGGGGCTCTGCGGGAGGCCATGTATGAGCAGTTCTTC	CASSLDGALREAMYEQFF
TRBV20-1	TRBJ2-1	14	TRBD2	many	TGCAGTGCTAGTTTGGCGGGAGACTACAATGAGCAGTTCTTC	CSASLAGDYNEQFF
TRBV5-5	TRBJ2-1	16	-	many	TGTGCCAGCAGCTTGAGCGGGTCACGGGGGAACAATGAGCAGTTCTTC	CASSLSGSRGNNEQFF
TRBV11-2	TRBJ2-1	13	-	-	TGTGCCAGCAGCCCGACCGGGAAGGCTGAGCAGTTCTTC	CASSPTGKAEQFF
TRBV4-2	TRBJ1-1	18	TRBD1	few	TGTGCCAGCAGCCAAACGATCCGGGACAGGGGGTTAGGGACTGAAGCTTTCTTT	CASSQTIRDRGLGTEAFF
TRBV28	TRBJ2-5	14	-	many	TGTGCCAGCAGTTCTTACAGAAGGCCAGAGACCCAGTACTTC	CASSSYRRPETQYF
TRBV7-2	TRBJ2-7	11	-	many	TGTGCCAGCAGCTTCGCGGTGGAGCAGTACTTC	CASSFAVEQYF
TRBV27	TRBJ2-1	14	-	-	TGTGCCAGCAGTTCAATCGACAGTATCAATGAGCAGTTCTTC	CASSSIDSINEQFF
TRBV28	TRBJ2-7	17	-	many	TGTGCCAGCAGTCAGGACGGCACCACCCTCGGTTCTACCGAGCAGTACTTC	CASSQDGTTLGSTEQYF
TRBV12-3/TRBV12-4	TRBJ2-3	15	TRBD2	many	TGTGCCAGCAGGACGGGACTAGCGGGAGCAGATACGCAGTATTTT	CASRTGLAGADTQYF
TRBV6-1	TRBJ1-1	14	-	many	TGTGCCAGCAGTGACCGGGACACGGACACTGAAGCTTTCTTT	CASSDRDTDTEAFF
TRBV3-1	TRBJ2-7	16	TRBD1	-	TGTGCCAGCAGCCAACATTCCCCGGACAGGGGTTCCGAGCAGTACTTC	CASSQHSPDRGSEQYF
TRBV28	TRBJ2-5	14	-	-	TGTGCCAGCAGTTCCTTGGCGGCCGAAGAGACCCAGTACTTC	CASSSLAAEETQYF
TRBV28	TRBJ1-5	14	-	-	TGTGCCAGCTCAGCTCACAGCGAACTCGGGCCCCAGCATTTT	CASSAHSELGPQHF
TRBV3-1	TRBJ1-1	15	-	many	TGTGCCAGCACCCCTGTTTCGACAGGGAACACTGAAGCTTTCTTT	CASTPVSTGNTEAFF
TRBV20-1	TRBJ1-2	12	TRBD1	-	TGCAGTGCTAGAGGGGCAGGGGGTGGCTACACCTTC	CSARGAGGGYTF
TRBV28	TRBJ1-5	15	-	many	TGTGCCAGCAGTTTAGGTGACAGAAGCAATCAGCCCCAGCATTTT	CASSLGDRSNQPQHF
TRBV12-3/TRBV12-4	TRBJ2-3	14	-	many	TGTGCCAGCAGTCCCCAGTCCAGCACAGATACGCAGTATTTT	CASSPQSSTDTQYF
TRBV9	TRBJ2-5	12	-	-	TGTGCCAGCAGCGTAGAAGGGGAGACCCAGTACTTC	CASSVEGETQYF
TRBV19	TRBJ2-1	15	-	many	TGTGCCAGTAGTATCGGGGCAAGCTCCTACAATGAGCAGTTCTTC	CASSIGASSYNEQFF
TRBV30	TRBJ1-2	15	-	few	TGTGCCTGGAGTGTACACCGGCAGTACAGCTATGGCTACACCTTC	CAWSVHRQYSYGYTF
TRBV20-1	TRBJ2-1	14	TRBD1	-	TGCAGTGCTAGCTTTGGACAGGGAAAGGGTGAGCAGTTCTTC	CSASFGQGKGEQFF
TRBV10-3	TRBJ2-7	15	-	-	TGTGCCATCAGTGAGTCGGTGGGAGCTGCGGTCGAGCAGTACTTC	CAISESVGAAVEQYF
TRBV28	TRBJ2-5	15	-	many	TGTGCCAGCAGCCGTACGGAGCTAGTCCAAGAGACCCAGTACTTC	CASSRTELVQETQYF
TRBV18	TRBJ2-1	15	TRBD2	many	TGTGCCAGCTCACCCTCGGGACTAGCGGGAGAGGAGCAGTTCTTC	CASSPSGLAGEEQFF
TRBV4-1	TRBJ1-6	14	-	-	TGCGCCAGCAGCCGCGCCCAGGGTAATTCACCCCTCCACTTT	CASSRAQGNSPLHF
TRBV27	TRBJ1-6	17	-	many	TGTGCCAGCAGTTTAGTGGCATGGGGTACCTATAATTCACCCCTCCACTTT	CASSLVAWGTYNSPLHF
TRBV20-1	TRBJ1-5	12	-	few	TGCAGTGCGCCGGGACAACGACAGCCCCAGCATTTT	CSAPGQRQPQHF
TRBV28	TRBJ2-1	14	TRBD1	many	TGTGCCAGCAGTTTATTGTCCAGGGGGAATGAGCAGTTCTTC	CASSLLSRGNEQFF
TRBV20-1	TRBJ2-7	13	-	many	TGCAGTGCTAGGGTCGAGCAGAGCTACGAGCAGTACTTC	CSARVEQSYEQYF
TRBV28	TRBJ2-3	17	TRBD2	many	TGTGCCAGCAGACCGGAGACTAGCGGGAGTGGTACAGATACGCAGTATTTT	CASRPETSGSGTDTQYF
TRBV3-1	TRBJ1-2	15	TRBD1	many	TGTGCCAGCAGCCAGACAGGGGGCGCAGTCTATGGCTACACCTTC	CASSQTGGAVYGYTF
TRBV6-1	TRBJ1-1	12	-	few	TGTGCCAGCAGTGAAGGAGGTGTCGCCGCTTTCTTT	CASSEGGVAAFF
TRBV12-3/TRBV12-4	TRBJ2-1	15	TRBD1	many	TGTGCCAGCACCCGGACAGGGGGCCGATACAATGAGCAGTTCTTC	CASTRTGGRYNEQFF
TRBV6-1	TRBJ2-3	16	-	few	TGTGCCAGCCGAGGTAATGAACGGCGGAGGGGGTTTACGCAGTATTTT	CASRGNERRRGFTQYF
TRBV2	TRBJ2-7	13	-	many	TGTGCCAGTAAACCGGGACCAACCTACGATTGGGACTTC	CASKPGPTYDWDF
TRBV6-1	TRBJ1-1	13	-	many	TGTGCCAGCAAGGAGGGCTGGAACACTGAAGCTTTCTTT	CASKEGWNTEAFF